This TCR beta chain was sequenced for a study of shared clonotypes between healthy human individuals. Study-wide points: Apart from blood, nothing was sampled; tissue repertoires likely differ. Non-shared clonotypes had lower generation probabilities than those shared by all four donors.

Replicate PCRs from sorted subsets contained roughly 220 ng DNA, which is some 30,000 T cell genomes. Clones were read by immunoSEQ multiplex PCR, and TCRdb kept only the in-frame ones, dropping some. The sample shows about 2.4 million clones, around nine tenths of them seen only once. This clone is a singleton in its sample. What it binds is not known. The CDR3 runs 13 residues. The V segment lost 5 bases and the J segment 3 bases; nucleotides outside the gene matches: 4. Per germline, CDR1 LNHDA and CDR2 SQIVND (reference sequence). This chain links TRBV19 with TRBJ2-7, with 7 bases matching TRBD1. The TCR comes from a man younger than 35 in good health. Sample: naive CD4+ T cells sorted from blood. The sample's subset: CD45RA+ positively selected. The CDR3 bases are TGTGCCAGTAGTGACGGACAGGACTACGAGCAGTACTTC. Protein product: CASSDGQDYEQYF.